This TCR beta chain was retrieved from a study of CD8 T cells in Susac syndrome. Remarks on this clonotype: Its specificity is not known.

General study results and limits: It was acknowledged by the study that relatively few individuals were included in its TCR sequencing and HLA analysis.

Sequencing of TCR beta was performed on blood CD8+ T cells and on blood CD4+ T cells. The authors reverse transcribed 0.5 to 1 ug RNA with random hexamers. An immunoSEQ multiplex PCR generated amplified TCR beta CDR3 products spanning 54 Vbeta and 13 Jbeta. TCRdb ran MiXCR on the immunoSEQ multiplex PCR reads and lists one entry per CDR3 protein. The repertoire includes 250,000 to 300,000 distinct CDR3 sequences, approximately 81% of them detected once, and about 0.11% sits in the top ten. Source material: CD8+ T cells from PBMCs. This clonotype was obtained from a human donor with multiple sclerosis.

The CDR3 loop reads CASSVGQQTWGMPEAFF. The CDR3 DNA sequence: TGTGCCAGCAGCGTAGGTCAGCAGACCTGGGGGATGCCTGAAGCTTTCTTT. The rearrangement joins TRBV9 to TRBJ1-1; D perhaps matches TRBD1 (5 bases). Germline lookup yields CDR1 SGDLS and CDR2 YYNGEE. The length of the CDR3 is 17 residues. V dropped 0 bases and J dropped 6 bases, with 21 bases sitting between them.